This TCR beta chain originates from a study of shared clonotypes between healthy human individuals. Background on the study: CD4 naive and memory got three plates each, CD8 naive two, CD8 memory one.

Study results and limitations: The study drew on few donors, limiting represented genetic and exposure-history diversity.

This CDR3 has 14 residues. The germline CDR1 and CDR2 sequences are MDHEN and SYDVKM. With V trimmed by 1 base and J by 3 bases, 1 base remained unmatched. Researchers ran the assay at a deep level. Using immunoSEQ multiplex PCR, the repertoire was profiled, and TCRdb retains in-frame clones only, with some absent. There are roughly 500,000 clones in the sample; approximately 94% occur only once, and around 0.066% lies in the top ten. With respect to this clone: Its antigen remains unidentified.

The V call is TRBV28, the J call TRBJ1-1; TRBD1 aligns across 8 bases. This receptor was taken from a woman aged 25 to 45 in good health. What was sequenced was naive CD4+ T cells sorted from blood. Subset specified: CD45RA+ positively selected. DNA for the CDR3: TGTGCCAGCAGTTTATCAGGGGGCCACACTGAAGCTTTCTTT. It encodes CASSLSGGHTEAFF.